This section outlines one T cell receptor (beta chain) sequence together with its context. Germline-derived CDR1 and CDR2 are SGHTA and FQGTGA. Deletions cut 8 bases from V and 3 bases from J, with 15 bases between. CDR3 length equals 14 residues. Each CDR3 protein gets one entry after TCRdb re-called the 5' RACE reads with MiXCR. The data contain a few hundred thousand distinct CDR3 sequences, approximately 20% of them singletons. This specimen belongs to a study of T-cell memory formation after mild COVID-19. The TCR comes from a man younger than 35 who had mild COVID-19 (a few samples of this study predate the infection). Cell type and time point are not known. V usage is TRBV7-3 and J usage is TRBJ2-3; D is possibly TRBD1 or TRBD2 (6 bases each). The source material was PBMCs or a T cell subset sorted from them (not recorded which). This CDR3 is CASGWGARTDTQYF. Written as DNA, the CDR3 is TGTGCCAGCGGCTGGGGGGCCCGGACAGATACGCAGTATTTT.